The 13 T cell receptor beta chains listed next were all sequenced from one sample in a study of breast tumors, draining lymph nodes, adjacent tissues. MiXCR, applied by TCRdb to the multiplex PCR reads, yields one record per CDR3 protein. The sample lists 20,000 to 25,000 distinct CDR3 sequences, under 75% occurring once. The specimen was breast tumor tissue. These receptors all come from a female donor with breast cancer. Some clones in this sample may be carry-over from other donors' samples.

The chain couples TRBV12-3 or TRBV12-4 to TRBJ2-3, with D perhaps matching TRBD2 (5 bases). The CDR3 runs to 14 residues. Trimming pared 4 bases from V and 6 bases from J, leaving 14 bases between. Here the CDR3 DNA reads TGTGCCAGCAGTTGTCGACGGGGAGCGGATACGCAGTATTTT. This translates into CASSCRRGADTQYF.

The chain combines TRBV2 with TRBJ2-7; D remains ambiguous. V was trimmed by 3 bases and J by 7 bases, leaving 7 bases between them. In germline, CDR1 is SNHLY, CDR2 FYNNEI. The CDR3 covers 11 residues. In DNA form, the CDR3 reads TGTGCCAGCAGTGACTTGCGAGAGCAGTACTTC. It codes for CASSDLREQYF.

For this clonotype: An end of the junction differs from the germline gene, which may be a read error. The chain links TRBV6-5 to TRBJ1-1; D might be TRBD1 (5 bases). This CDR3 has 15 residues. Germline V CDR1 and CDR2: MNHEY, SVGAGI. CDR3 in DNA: TGTGCCAGCAGTCACTCGACAGATCCGAACACTGAAGCTTTCTTT. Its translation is CASSHSTDPNTEAFF.

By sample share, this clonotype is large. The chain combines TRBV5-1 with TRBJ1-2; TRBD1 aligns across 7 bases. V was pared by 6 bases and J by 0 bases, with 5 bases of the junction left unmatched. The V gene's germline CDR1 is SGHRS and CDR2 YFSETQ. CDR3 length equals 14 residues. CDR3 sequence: CASKTGQTNYGYTF. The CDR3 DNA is TGCGCCAGCAAAACGGGACAGACTAACTATGGCTACACCTTC.

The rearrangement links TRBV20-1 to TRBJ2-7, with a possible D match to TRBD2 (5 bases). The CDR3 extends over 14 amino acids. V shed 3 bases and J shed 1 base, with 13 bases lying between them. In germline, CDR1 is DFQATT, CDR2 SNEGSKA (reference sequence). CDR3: CSASRRSGSYEQYF. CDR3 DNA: TGCAGTGCTAGCAGGCGAAGCGGATCCTACGAGCAGTACTTC.

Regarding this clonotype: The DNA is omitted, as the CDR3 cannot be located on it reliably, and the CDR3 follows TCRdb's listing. The CDR3 is CASSSDSLEQYFGPGDTQYF. This rearrangement joins TRBV7-9 to TRBJ2-3; the table's D call TRBD1 went unverified against the DNA. The length of the CDR3 is 20 amino acids, counting both ends. Germline-derived CDR1 and CDR2 are SEHNR and FQNEAQ (reference sequence).

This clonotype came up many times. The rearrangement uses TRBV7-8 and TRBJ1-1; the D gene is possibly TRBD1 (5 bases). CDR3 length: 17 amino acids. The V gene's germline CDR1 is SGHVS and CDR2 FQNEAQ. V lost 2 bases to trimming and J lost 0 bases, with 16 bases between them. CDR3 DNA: TGTGCCAGCAGCTTAAGTTGGTCCGGGACCGTGAACACTGAAGCTTTCTTT. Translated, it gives CASSLSWSGTVNTEAFF.

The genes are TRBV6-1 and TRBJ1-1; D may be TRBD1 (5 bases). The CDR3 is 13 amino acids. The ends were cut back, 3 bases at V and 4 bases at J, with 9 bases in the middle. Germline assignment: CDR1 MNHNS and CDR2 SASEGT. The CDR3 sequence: CASSDTGFTEAFF. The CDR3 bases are TGTGCCAGCAGTGATACAGGCTTCACTGAAGCTTTCTTT.

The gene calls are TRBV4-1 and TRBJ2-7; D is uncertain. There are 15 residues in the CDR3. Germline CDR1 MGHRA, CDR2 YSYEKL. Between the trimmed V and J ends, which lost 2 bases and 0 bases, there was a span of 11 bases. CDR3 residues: CASSQHDKFSYEQYF. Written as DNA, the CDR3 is TGCGCCAGCAGCCAACACGACAAGTTCTCCTACGAGCAGTACTTC.

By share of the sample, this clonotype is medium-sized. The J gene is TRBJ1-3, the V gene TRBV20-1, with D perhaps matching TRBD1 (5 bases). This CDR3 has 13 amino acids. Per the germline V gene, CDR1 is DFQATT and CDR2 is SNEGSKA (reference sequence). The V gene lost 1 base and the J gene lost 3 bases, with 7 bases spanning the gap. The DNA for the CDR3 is TGCAGTGCTAGAGTGACAGTTGGAAACACCATATATTTT. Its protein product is CSARVTVGNTIYF.

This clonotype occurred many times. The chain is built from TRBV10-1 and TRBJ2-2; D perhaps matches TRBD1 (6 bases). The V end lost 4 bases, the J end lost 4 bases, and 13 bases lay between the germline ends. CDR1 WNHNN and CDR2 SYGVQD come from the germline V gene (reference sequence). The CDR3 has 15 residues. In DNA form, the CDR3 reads TGCGCCAGCAGTGGGCTAGGGGGAAGCACCGGGGAGCTGTTTTTT. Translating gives CASSGLGGSTGELFF.

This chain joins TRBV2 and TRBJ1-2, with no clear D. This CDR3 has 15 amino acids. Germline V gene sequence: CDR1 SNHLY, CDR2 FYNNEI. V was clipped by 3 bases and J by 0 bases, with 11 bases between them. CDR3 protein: CASSENQVTNYGYTF. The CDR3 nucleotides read TGTGCCAGCAGTGAGAATCAGGTCACTAACTATGGCTACACCTTC.

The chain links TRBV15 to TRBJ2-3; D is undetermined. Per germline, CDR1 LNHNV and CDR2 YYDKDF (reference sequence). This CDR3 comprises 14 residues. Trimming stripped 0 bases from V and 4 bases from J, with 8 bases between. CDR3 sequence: CATSREDAADTQYF. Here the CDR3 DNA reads TGTGCCACCAGCAGAGAAGACGCGGCAGATACGCAGTATTTT.